Below, one TCR beta chain is given with its context. The antigen is not known. Germline V gene data show CDR1 as MNHEY and CDR2 as SMNVEV (reference sequence). Trimming shortened V by 4 bases and J by 0 bases, and 14 bases separated the two germline ends. This CDR3 is built from 16 residues. TCRdb ran MiXCR on the 5' RACE reads and lists one entry per CDR3 protein. The table shows approximately 450,000 distinct CDR3 sequences, with roughly a sixth occurring only once. The data were obtained in a study of T cells after yellow fever vaccination. Whole-study context: With SMART-Seq v4 Ultra Low Input, the fractions containing low cell numbers were prepared. Study outcomes and limitations: Subsequent to the booster, the majority of primary-vaccination clones reappeared (96% CD4, approximately 90% CD8).

The clonotype originates from a man in his late teens or twenties who received the YFV17D yellow fever vaccine. V is TRBV27 and J is TRBJ2-3, with D perhaps given as TRBD1 or TRBD2 (5 bases each). The source material was PBMCs, sampled before the yellow fever booster vaccination. CDR3 protein: CASSSGTIASTDTQYF. As DNA, the CDR3 is TGTGCCAGCAGTTCGGGGACCATTGCTAGCACAGATACGCAGTATTTT.